These T cell receptor beta chains were read from a single sample in a study of identical twins. From the 5' RACE reads, TCRdb called clonotypes with MiXCR, one entry per CDR3 protein. This sample carries about 200,000 distinct CDR3 sequences, more than 9% of them seen once, and the ten largest clones take 9% to 10%. What was sequenced was memory T cells sorted from blood. These receptors all come from a middle-aged man in good health. CDR3s include the opening cysteine and the closing phenylalanine or tryptophan. A D gene is named only where the DNA matches it firmly. Clone size is stated in some rows and not others, as once, few, many or a class when expanded.

TRBV19,many,13,-,TRBJ2-2,TGTGCCAGTAGTCGACAGTTCACCGGGGAGCTGTTTTTT,CASSRQFTGELFF
TRBV29-1,many,14,-,TRBJ2-3,TGCAGCGCGGCCCAGCAGGGGAGCACAGATACGCAGTATTTT,CSAAQQGSTDTQYF
TRBV20-1,few,13,-,TRBJ2-1,TGCAGTGCTAAACCCAGCTGGGACAATGAGCAGTTCTTC,CSAKPSWDNEQFF
TRBV29-1,many,14,TRBD2,TRBJ2-1,TGCAGCGTTGTCTGGACTAGCGGGAGGGCTGAGCAGTTCTTC,CSVVWTSGRAEQFF
TRBV29-1,-,13,TRBD1,TRBJ2-7,TGCAGCGTTGCGGACAGGGCAAGCAACGAGCAGTACTTC,CSVADRASNEQYF
TRBV9,many,14,-,TRBJ2-7,TGTGCCAGCAGCGCCACATTACAGGGATACGAGCAGTACTTC,CASSATLQGYEQYF
TRBV6-1,-,15,TRBD1,TRBJ1-1,TGTGCCAGCAGTAGGGACAGTCCCTCGTCGACTGAAGCTTTCTTT,CASSRDSPSSTEAFF
TRBV14,-,13,-,TRBJ1-1,TGTGCCAGCAGCCAGGCTACAGGAACTGAAGCTTTCTTT,CASSQATGTEAFF
TRBV20-1,many,14,-,TRBJ2-7,TGCAGTGCTCCCCGTGGGACCCAACTTACCGAGCAGTACTTC,CSAPRGTQLTEQYF
TRBV20-1,-,14,TRBD2,TRBJ2-2,TGCAGTGCTAGAGATACTAGCGGGAGGGGGGAGCTGTTTTTT,CSARDTSGRGELFF
TRBV20-1,few,13,TRBD1,TRBJ1-1,TGCAGTGCTCCCAACAGGGGAATCACTGAAGCTTTCTTT,CSAPNRGITEAFF
TRBV10-2,-,12,-,TRBJ1-1,TGCGCCAGCAGTGACATAAGCACTGAAGCTTTCTTT,CASSDISTEAFF
TRBV7-2,-,15,-,TRBJ1-5,TGTGCCAGCAGCTACACCACTGGGAGCAATCAGCCCCAGCATTTT,CASSYTTGSNQPQHF
TRBV29-1,many,12,-,TRBJ2-3,TGCAGCGTTGGATGGGGGGCAGATACGCAGTATTTT,CSVGWGADTQYF
TRBV24-1,few,15,TRBD2,TRBJ2-1,TGTGCCACCAGGAACAGCGGGAGCTCCTACAATGAGCAGTTCTTC,CATRNSGSSYNEQFF
TRBV25-1,many,13,-,TRBJ1-6,TGTGCCAGCAGCACACGTGATAATTCACCCCTCCACTTT,CASSTRDNSPLHF
TRBV10-3,many,11,TRBD1,TRBJ2-3,TGTGCCACCACAGGGGGAGATACGCAGTATTTT,CATTGGDTQYF
TRBV7-2,-,15,-,TRBJ1-2,TGTGCCAGCAGCTTAGTACTGCAGGGGCCCTATGGCTACACCTTC,CASSLVLQGPYGYTF
TRBV12-3/TRBV12-4,many,17,TRBD2,TRBJ2-1,TGTGCCAGCAGCTTTATAGCGGGGGGGCTATTTTACAATGAGCAGTTCTTC,CASSFIAGGLFYNEQFF
TRBV12-3/TRBV12-4,many,14,TRBD1,TRBJ2-1,TGTGCCAGCAGCTCCGGGACAGGGGTTGGTGAGCAGTTCTTC,CASSSGTGVGEQFF
TRBV5-1,many,15,-,TRBJ2-2,TGCGCCAGCAGCACGACAGCCTCGGTGACCGGGGAGCTGTTTTTT,CASSTTASVTGELFF
TRBV29-1,few,15,-,TRBJ2-1,TGCAGCGCACCCCGGTCGGGGGTGTTCTACAATGAGCAGTTCTTC,CSAPRSGVFYNEQFF
TRBV12-3/TRBV12-4,many,13,TRBD1,TRBJ1-2,TGTGCCAGCAGTCTCGGGACAGGGGTTTTGAGAACCTTC,CASSLGTGVLRTF
TRBV4-3,many,13,-,TRBJ2-7,TGCGCCAGCAGCCCCAGTCTTGAGGGCGAGCAGTACTTC,CASSPSLEGEQYF
TRBV20-1,many,15,TRBD2,TRBJ2-5,TGCAGTGCAATCGTACTAGCGGGGTACCAAGAGACCCAGTACTTC,CSAIVLAGYQETQYF
TRBV19,-,14,-,TRBJ1-1,TGTGCCAGTAGTATAGGGGGCACCACCAACGAAGCTTTCTTT,CASSIGGTTNEAFF
TRBV6-2/TRBV6-3,-,15,TRBD1,TRBJ2-1,TGTGCCAGCAGGCCCGGACAGGGAAACTACAATGAGCAGTTCTTC,CASRPGQGNYNEQFF
TRBV20-1,-,14,TRBD1,TRBJ2-7,TGCAGTGCCATTACAGGGGCCAAGGCCTACGAGCAGTACTTC,CSAITGAKAYEQYF
TRBV5-1,few,15,TRBD1,TRBJ2-7,TGCGCCAGCAGCAAGGGACAGGGCACCGGTGGCGAGCAGTACTTC,CASSKGQGTGGEQYF